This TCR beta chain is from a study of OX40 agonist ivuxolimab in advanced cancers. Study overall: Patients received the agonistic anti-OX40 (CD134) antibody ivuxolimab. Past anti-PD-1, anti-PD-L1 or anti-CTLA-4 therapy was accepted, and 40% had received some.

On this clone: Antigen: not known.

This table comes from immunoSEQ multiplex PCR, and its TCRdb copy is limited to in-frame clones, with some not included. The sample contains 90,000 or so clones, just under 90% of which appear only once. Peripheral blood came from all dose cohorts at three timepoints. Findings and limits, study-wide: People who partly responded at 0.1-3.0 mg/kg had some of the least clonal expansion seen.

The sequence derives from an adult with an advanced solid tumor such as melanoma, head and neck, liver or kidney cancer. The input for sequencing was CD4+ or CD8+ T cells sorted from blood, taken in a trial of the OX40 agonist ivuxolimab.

CDR3 bases: TGTGCCTGGAGCCCCCCGGCCCGTTACGAGCAGTACTTC. It is translated as CAWSPPARYEQYF. The chain links TRBV30 to TRBJ2-7, with D unclear. Trimming removed 3 bases from V and 4 bases from J, with 13 bases in between. From germline, CDR1 is GTSNPN and CDR2 SVGIG (reference sequence). This CDR3 is 13 amino acids long.